This TCR beta chain was sequenced during a study of blood T cell repertoires in COVID-19. Individuals aged roughly 18 to 95 years were recruited from 24 US areas. Assay used: immunoSEQ multiplex PCR; TCRdb lists only in-frame clones, some missing. The sample shows fewer than 350,000 clones, 88% of them seen only once. The specimen was PBMCs or T cells enriched from blood (not recorded which). This sequence originates from a woman aged 60-70 years in a cohort exposed to, infected with or recovered from COVID-19 (not recorded which).

CDR3 residues: CASSELAGLGDEQFF. CDR3 nucleotides: TGTGCCAGCAGTGAATTAGCGGGATTAGGCGATGAGCAGTTCTTC. The V and J genes are TRBV6-1 and TRBJ2-1; 8 nucleotides align to TRBD2. V trimming: 2 bases; J trimming: 8 bases; junction bases outside the gene matches: 8. Germline CDR1 and CDR2: MNHNS and SASEGT. The CDR3 is made up of 15 amino acids.